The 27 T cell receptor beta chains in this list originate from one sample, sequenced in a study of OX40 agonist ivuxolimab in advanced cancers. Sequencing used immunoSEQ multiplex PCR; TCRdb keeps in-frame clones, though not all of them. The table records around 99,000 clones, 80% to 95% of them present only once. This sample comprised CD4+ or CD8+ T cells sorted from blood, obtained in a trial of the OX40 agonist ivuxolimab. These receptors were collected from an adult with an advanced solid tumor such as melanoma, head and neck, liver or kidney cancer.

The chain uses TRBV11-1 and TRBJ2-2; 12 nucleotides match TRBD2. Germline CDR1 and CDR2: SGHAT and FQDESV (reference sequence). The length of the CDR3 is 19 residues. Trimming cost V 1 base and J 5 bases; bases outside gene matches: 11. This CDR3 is CASSLDLYRLAGETGELFF. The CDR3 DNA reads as TGTGCCAGCAGCTTAGATTTGTACCGACTAGCGGGAGAAACCGGGGAGCTGTTTTTT.

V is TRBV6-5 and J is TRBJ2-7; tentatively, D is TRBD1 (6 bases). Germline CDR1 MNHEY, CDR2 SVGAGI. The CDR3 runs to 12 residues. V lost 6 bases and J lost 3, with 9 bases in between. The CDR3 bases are TGTGCCAGCAGCCGGGACAACTACGAGCAGTACTTC. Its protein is CASSRDNYEQYF.

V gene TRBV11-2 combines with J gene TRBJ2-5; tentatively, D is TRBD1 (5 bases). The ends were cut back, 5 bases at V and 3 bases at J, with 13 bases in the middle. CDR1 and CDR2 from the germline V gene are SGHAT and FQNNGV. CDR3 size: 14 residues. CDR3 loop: CASSPPDMKETQYF. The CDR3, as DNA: TGTGCCAGCAGCCCCCCGGACATGAAAGAGACCCAGTACTTC.

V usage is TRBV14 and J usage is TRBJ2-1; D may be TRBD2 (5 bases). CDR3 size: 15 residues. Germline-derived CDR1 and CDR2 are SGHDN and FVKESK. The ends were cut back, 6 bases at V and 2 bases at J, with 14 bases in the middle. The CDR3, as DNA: TGTGCCAGCAGTGAGCGGCACCTCACCTACAATGAGCAGTTCTTC. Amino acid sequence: CASSERHLTYNEQFF.

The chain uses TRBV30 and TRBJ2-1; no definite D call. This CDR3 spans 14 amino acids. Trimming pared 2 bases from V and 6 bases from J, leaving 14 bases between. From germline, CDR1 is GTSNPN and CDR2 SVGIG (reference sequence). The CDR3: CAWSLSRAVNEQFF. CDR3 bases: TGTGCCTGGAGTTTATCCCGGGCCGTCAATGAGCAGTTCTTC.

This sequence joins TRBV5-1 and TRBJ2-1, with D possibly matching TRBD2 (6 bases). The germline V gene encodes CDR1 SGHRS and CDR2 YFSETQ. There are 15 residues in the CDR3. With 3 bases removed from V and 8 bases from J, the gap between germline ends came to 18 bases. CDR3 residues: CASSSLEGGGDEQFF. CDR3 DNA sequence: TGCGCCAGCAGCTCCCTCGAGGGAGGAGGCGATGAGCAGTTCTTC.

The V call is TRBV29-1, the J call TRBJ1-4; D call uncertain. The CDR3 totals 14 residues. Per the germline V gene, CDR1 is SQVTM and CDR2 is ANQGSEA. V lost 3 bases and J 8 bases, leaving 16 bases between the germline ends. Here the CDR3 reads CSVDLGRGDEKLFF. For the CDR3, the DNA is TGCAGCGTTGATCTCGGGCGAGGTGACGAAAAACTGTTTTTT.

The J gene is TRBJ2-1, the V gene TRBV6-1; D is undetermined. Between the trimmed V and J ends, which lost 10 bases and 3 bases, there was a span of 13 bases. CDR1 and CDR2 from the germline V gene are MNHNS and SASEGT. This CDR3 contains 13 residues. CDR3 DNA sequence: TGTGCCACCAGCAGTAGCTACTACAATGAGCAGTTCTTC. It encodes CATSSSYYNEQFF.

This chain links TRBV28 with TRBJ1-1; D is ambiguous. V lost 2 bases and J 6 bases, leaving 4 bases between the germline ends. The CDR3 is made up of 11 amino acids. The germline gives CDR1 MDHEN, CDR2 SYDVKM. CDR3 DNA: TGTGCCAGCAGTTTAACGTCTGAAGCTTTCTTT. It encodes CASSLTSEAFF.

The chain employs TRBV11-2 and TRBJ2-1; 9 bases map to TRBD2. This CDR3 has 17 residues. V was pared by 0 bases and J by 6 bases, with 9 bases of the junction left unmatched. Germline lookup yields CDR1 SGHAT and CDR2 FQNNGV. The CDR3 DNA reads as TGTGCCAGCAGCTTAGATTTCGGACTAGCGAGAACCAATGAGCAGTTCTTC. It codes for CASSLDFGLARTNEQFF.

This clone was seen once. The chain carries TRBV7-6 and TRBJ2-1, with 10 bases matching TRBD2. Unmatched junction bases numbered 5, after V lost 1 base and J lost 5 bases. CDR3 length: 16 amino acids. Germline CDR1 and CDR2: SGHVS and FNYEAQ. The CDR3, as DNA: TGTGCCAGCAGCTTAGAGGGGACTAGCGCCCACAATGAGCAGTTCTTC. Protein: CASSLEGTSAHNEQFF.

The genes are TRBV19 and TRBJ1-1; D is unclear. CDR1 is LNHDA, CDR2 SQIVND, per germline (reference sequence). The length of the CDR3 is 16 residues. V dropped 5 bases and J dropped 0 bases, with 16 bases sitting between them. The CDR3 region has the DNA TGTGCCAGTAGTCTAGGACGCCCTGGGGTGAACACTGAAGCTTTCTTT. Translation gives CASSLGRPGVNTEAFF.

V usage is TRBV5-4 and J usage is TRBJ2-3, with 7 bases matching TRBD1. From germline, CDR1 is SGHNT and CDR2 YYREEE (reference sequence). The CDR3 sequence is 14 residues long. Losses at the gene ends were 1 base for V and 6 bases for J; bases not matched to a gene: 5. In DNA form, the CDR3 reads TGTGCCAGCAGCTTGAAGGGGGCAGGGGATACGCAGTATTTT. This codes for CASSLKGAGDTQYF.

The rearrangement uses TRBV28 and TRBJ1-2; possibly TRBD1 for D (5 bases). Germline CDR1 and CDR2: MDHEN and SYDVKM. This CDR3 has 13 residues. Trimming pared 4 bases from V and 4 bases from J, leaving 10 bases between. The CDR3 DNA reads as TGTGCCAGCAGTTCTTATCAGGGCTATGGCTACACCTTC. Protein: CASSSYQGYGYTF.

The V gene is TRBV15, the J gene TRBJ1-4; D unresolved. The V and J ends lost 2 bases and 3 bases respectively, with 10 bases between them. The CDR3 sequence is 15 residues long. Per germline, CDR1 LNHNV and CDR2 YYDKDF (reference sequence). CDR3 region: CATSRSGSPNEKLFF. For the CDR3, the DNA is TGTGCCACCAGCAGATCCGGGTCCCCTAATGAAAAACTGTTTTTT.

CDR3 sequence: CASRTDRFYGYTF. The CDR3 DNA follows: TGTGCCAGCAGAACAGACAGGTTCTATGGCTACACCTTC. The rearrangement joins TRBV28 to TRBJ1-2; D may be TRBD1 (6 bases). Per the germline V gene, CDR1 is MDHEN and CDR2 is SYDVKM. CDR3 length: 13 residues. V dropped 6 bases and J dropped 4 bases, with 12 bases sitting between them.

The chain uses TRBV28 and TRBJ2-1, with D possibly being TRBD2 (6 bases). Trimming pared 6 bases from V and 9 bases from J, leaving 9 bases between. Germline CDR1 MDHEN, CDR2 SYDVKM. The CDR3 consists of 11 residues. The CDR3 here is CASRGGGEQFF. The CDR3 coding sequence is TGTGCCAGCAGGGGGGGAGGTGAGCAGTTCTTC.

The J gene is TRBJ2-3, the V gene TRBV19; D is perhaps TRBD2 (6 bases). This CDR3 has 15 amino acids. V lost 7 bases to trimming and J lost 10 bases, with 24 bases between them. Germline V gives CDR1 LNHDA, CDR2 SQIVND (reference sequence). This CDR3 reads CASTESWRGGLSQYF. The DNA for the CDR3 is TGTGCCAGTACCGAGTCCTGGCGGGGCGGCCTATCGCAGTATTTT.

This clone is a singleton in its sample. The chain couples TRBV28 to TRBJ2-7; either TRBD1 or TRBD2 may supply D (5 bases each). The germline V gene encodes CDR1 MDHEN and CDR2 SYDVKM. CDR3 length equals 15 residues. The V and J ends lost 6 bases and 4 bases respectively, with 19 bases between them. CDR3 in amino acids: CASSPLGEAPYEQYF. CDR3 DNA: TGTGCCAGCAGCCCCCTGGGGGAAGCCCCTTACGAGCAGTACTTC. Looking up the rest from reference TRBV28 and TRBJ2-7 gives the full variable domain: DVKVTQSSRYLVKRTGEKVFLECVQDMDHENMFWYRQDPGLGLRLIYFSYDVKMKEKGDIPEGYSVSREKKERFSLILESASTNQTSMYLCASSPLGEAPYEQYFGPGTRLTVT.

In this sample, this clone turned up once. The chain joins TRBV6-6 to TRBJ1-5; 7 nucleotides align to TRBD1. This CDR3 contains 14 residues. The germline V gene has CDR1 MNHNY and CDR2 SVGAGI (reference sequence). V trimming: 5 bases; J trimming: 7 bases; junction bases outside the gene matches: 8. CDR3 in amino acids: CASSQDRVYQPQHF. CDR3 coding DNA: TGTGCCAGCAGTCAAGACAGGGTGTACCAGCCCCAGCATTTT.

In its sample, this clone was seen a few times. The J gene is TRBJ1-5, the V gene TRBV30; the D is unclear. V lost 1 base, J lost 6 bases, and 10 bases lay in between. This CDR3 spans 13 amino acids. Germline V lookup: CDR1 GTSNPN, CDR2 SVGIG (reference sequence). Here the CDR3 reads CAWSDGNFQPQHF. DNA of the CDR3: TGTGCCTGGAGTGATGGGAATTTTCAGCCCCAGCATTTT.

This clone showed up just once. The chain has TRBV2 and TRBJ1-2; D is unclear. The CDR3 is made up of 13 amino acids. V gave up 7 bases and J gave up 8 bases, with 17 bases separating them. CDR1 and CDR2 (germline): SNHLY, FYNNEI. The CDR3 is CASTRKVSGGYTF. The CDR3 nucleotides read TGTGCCAGCACACGTAAGGTTTCTGGAGGCTACACCTTC.

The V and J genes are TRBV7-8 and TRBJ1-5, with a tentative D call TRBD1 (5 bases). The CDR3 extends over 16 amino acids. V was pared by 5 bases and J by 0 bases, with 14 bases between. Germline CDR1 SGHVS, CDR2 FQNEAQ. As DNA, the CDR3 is TGTGCCAGCAGCCTCAAGAGGGGTTATAGCAATCAGCCCCAGCATTTT. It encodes CASSLKRGYSNQPQHF.

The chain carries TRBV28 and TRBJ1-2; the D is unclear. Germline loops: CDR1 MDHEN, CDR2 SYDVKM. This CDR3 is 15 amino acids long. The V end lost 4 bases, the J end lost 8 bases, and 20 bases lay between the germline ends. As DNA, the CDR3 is TGTGCCAGCAGTTCGGGGTTCCCGGGGAACGAGGGCTACACCTTC. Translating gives CASSSGFPGNEGYTF.

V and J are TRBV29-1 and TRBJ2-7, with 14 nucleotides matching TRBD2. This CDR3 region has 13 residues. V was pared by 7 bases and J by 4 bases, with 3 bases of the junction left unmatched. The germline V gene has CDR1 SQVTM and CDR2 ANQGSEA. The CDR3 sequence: CSAGTSGSYEQYF. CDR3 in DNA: TGCAGCGCCGGGACTAGCGGGAGTTACGAGCAGTACTTC.

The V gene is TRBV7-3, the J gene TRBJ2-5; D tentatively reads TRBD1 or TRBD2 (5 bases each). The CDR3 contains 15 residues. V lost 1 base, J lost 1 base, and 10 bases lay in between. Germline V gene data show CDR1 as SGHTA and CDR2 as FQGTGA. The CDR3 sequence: CASSLNGAPQETQYF. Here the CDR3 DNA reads TGTGCCAGCAGCTTAAACGGGGCCCCCCAAGAGACCCAGTACTTC.

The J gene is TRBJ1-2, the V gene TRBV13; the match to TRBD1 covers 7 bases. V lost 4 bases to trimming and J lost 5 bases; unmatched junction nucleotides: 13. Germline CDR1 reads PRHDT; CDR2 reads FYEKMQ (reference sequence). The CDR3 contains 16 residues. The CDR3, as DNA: TGTGCCAGCAGCTCAGTAGGGGGCTCGGGGAGTTATGGCTACACCTTC. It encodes CASSSVGGSGSYGYTF. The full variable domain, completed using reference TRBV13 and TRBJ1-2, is AAGVIQSPRHLIKEKRETATLKCYPIPRHDTVYWYQQGPGQDPQFLISFYEKMQSDKGSIPDRFSAQQFSDYHSELNMSSLELGDSALYFCASSSVGGSGSYGYTFGSGTRLTVV.